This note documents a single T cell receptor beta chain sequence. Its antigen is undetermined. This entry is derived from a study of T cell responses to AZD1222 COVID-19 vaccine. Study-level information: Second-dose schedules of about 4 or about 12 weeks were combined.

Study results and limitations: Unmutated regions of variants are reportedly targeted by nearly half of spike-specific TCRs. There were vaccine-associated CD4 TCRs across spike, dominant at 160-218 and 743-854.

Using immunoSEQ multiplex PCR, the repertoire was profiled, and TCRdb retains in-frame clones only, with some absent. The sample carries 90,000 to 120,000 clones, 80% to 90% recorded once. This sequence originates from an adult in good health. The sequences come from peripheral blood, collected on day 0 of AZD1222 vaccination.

This chain's CDR3 is CASSLKDSRNTIYF. The DNA for the CDR3 is TGTGCCAGCAGCTTGAAAGACTCGAGAAACACCATATATTTT. The chain couples TRBV5-6 to TRBJ1-3; D unclear. From germline, CDR1 is SGHDT and CDR2 YYEEEE. V was clipped by 1 base and J by 5 bases, with 10 bases between them. The CDR3 is made up of 14 amino acids.